This T cell receptor (beta chain) comes out of a study of T cells after yellow fever vaccination. General observations from the study: Most clones from primary vaccination were detected again post-booster (about 95% CD4, 88% CD8). Though it reached lower strength, the secondary response hit its peak faster, day 5 versus 15. High-abundance clonotypes from the bulk population could contaminate FACS-sorted repertoires.

This clonotype showed up many times. What it binds is not known. Each CDR3 protein is one row after TCRdb ran MiXCR on the 5' RACE reads. The repertoire holds about 69,000 distinct CDR3 sequences, with 4.5% to 7.5% as singletons. The receptor was derived from a man aged 18-30 years who received the YFV17D yellow fever vaccine. The sequenced sample was CD4+ T cells sorted from PBMCs, obtained more than 13 days after the first yellow fever vaccination.

This CDR3 reads CASSQENYF. CDR3 in DNA: TGCGCCAGCAGCCAAGAAAATTACTTC. The rearrangement links TRBV4-3 to TRBJ2-7; D is unresolved. Germline CDR1 LGHNA, CDR2 YSLEER. The CDR3 extends over 9 amino acids. The V and J ends lost 0 bases and 13 bases respectively, with 4 bases between them.